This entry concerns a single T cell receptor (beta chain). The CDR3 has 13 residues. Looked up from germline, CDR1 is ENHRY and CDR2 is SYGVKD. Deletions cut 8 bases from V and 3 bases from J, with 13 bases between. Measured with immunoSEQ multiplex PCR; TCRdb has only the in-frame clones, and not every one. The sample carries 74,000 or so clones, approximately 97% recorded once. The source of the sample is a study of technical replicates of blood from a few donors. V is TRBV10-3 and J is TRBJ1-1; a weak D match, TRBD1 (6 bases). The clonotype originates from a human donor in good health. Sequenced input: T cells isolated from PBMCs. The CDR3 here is CAIQRSGDTEAFF. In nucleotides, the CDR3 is TGTGCCATCCAGAGGTCAGGGGACACTGAAGCTTTCTTT.